A selection of T cell receptor beta chains follows, all from one sample in a study of cytomegalovirus exposure and HLA in healthy donors. TCRdb's table, derived via immunoSEQ multiplex PCR, lists solely in-frame clones and lacks some. Of under 200,000 clones in the sample, approximately 80% were seen once. Material: PBMCs. These TCRs come from a woman aged 40 to 55 in good health and CMV-seropositive. Each CDR3 is given with its conserved first and last residue. A D gene is named only where the DNA matches it firmly. Rows give clone size only sometimes, using once, few, many, or a class for an expanded clone.

CDR3: CASSVVGGDSPLHF
DNA: TGTGCCAGCAGCGTAGTGGGAGGTGATTCACCCCTCCACTTT
V: TRBV9
J: TRBJ1-6
D: -
size: -

CDR3: CASSESGGAGNTIYF
DNA: TGTGCCAGCAGCGAGTCAGGAGGCGCTGGAAACACCATATATTTT
V: TRBV9
J: TRBJ1-3
D: -
size: -

CDR3: CASSPRGGVHNEQFF
DNA: TGTGCCAGCAGCCCTCGAGGGGGGGTGCACAATGAGCAGTTCTTC
V: TRBV5-4
J: TRBJ2-1
D: -
size: -

CDR3: CASGTGSTDTQYF
DNA: TGTGCCAGCGGGACAGGGTCTACAGATACGCAGTATTTT
V: TRBV5-4
J: TRBJ2-3
D: TRBD1
size: -

CDR3: CASSLAQDRGTAFF
DNA: TGTGCCAGCAGCTTAGCTCAGGACAGGGGCACGGCTTTCTTT
V: TRBV7-2
J: TRBJ1-1
D: TRBD1
size: -

CDR3: CASSRDRGRGGNEKLFF
DNA: TGTGCCAGCAGTCGGGACAGGGGGCGAGGAGGCAATGAAAAACTGTTTTTT
V: TRBV2
J: TRBJ1-4
D: TRBD1
size: once

CDR3: CASKGLADYNEQFF
DNA: TGCGCCAGTAAGGGACTAGCGGACTACAATGAGCAGTTCTTC
V: TRBV5-1
J: TRBJ2-1
D: TRBD2
size: few

CDR3: CATADRVPKNTEAFF
DNA: TGTGCCACCGCCGACAGGGTCCCCAAGAACACTGAAGCTTTCTTT
V: TRBV28
J: TRBJ1-1
D: TRBD1
size: -

CDR3: CASSLTGAVTEAFF
DNA: TGTGCCAGCAGTTTAACAGGGGCGGTCACTGAAGCTTTCTTT
V: TRBV28
J: TRBJ1-1
D: TRBD1
size: once

CDR3: CASRSLDRAEGEKLFF
DNA: TGTGCCAGCAGATCACTTGACAGGGCGGAAGGAGAAAAACTGTTTTTT
V: TRBV6-6
J: TRBJ1-4
D: TRBD1
size: once

CDR3: CASAGDRPYNEQFF
DNA: TGTGCCAGCGCCGGGGACAGACCCTACAATGAGCAGTTCTTC
V: TRBV7-9
J: TRBJ2-1
D: TRBD1
size: -

CDR3: CSARDYTNTEAFF
DNA: TGCAGTGCCAGGGACTACACGAACACTGAAGCTTTCTTT
V: TRBV29-1
J: TRBJ1-1
D: -
size: -

CDR3: CASSSGLPNSPLHF
DNA: TGTGCCAGCAGCTCCGGACTTCCTAATTCACCCCTCCACTTT
V: TRBV7-2
J: TRBJ1-6
D: -
size: -

CDR3: CASSLEHRVETQYF
DNA: TGTGCCAGCAGCTTGGAGCACAGGGTGGAGACCCAGTACTTC
V: TRBV5-4
J: TRBJ2-5
D: -
size: -

CDR3: CASSMGQEAFTEAFF
DNA: TGTGCCAGTAGTATGGGACAGGAAGCGTTCACTGAAGCTTTCTTT
V: TRBV19
J: TRBJ1-1
D: TRBD1
size: -

CDR3: CASSLYYEQYF
DNA: TGTGCCAGCAGCCTATACTACGAGCAGTACTTC
V: TRBV7-8
J: TRBJ2-7
D: -
size: -

CDR3: CASSPGGLVQPQHF
DNA: TGTGCCAGCAGTCCAGGGGGCTTGGTGCAGCCCCAGCATTTT
V: TRBV28
J: TRBJ1-5
D: TRBD1
size: -

CDR3: CAWSRDTGGNQPQHF
DNA: TGTGCCTGGAGTAGGGACACCGGGGGCAATCAGCCCCAGCATTTT
V: TRBV30
J: TRBJ1-5
D: -
size: -

CDR3: CAISGQGRTEAFF
DNA: TGTGCCATCAGCGGACAGGGGCGGACTGAAGCTTTCTTT
V: TRBV10-3
J: TRBJ1-1
D: TRBD1
size: -

CDR3: CASSATGSTGELFF
DNA: TGTGCCAGCAGTGCAACAGGATCCACCGGGGAGCTGTTTTTT
V: TRBV25-1
J: TRBJ2-2
D: -
size: -

CDR3: CASSTSGGALFHEQYF
DNA: TGTGCCAGCAGCACTAGCGGGGGGGCTTTATTCCACGAGCAGTACTTC
V: TRBV7-9
J: TRBJ2-7
D: TRBD2
size: once

CDR3: CASGLQGAGELFF
DNA: TGTGCCAGCGGCCTACAGGGGGCCGGGGAGCTGTTTTTT
V: TRBV6-5
J: TRBJ2-2
D: TRBD1
size: -

CDR3: CASSERQLFNEQFF
DNA: TGTGCCAGCAGTGAACGACAGCTCTTCAATGAGCAGTTCTTC
V: TRBV6-5
J: TRBJ2-1
D: -
size: few

CDR3: CASSYSTGKETQYF
DNA: TGTGCCAGCAGCTATTCGACAGGAAAGGAGACCCAGTACTTC
V: TRBV7-9
J: TRBJ2-5
D: -
size: -

CDR3: CASRGGNFSGNTIYF
DNA: TGTGCCAGCCGGGGGGGGAACTTCTCTGGAAACACCATATATTTT
V: TRBV5-5
J: TRBJ1-3
D: -
size: -

CDR3: CATSRDLLTDTQYF
DNA: TGTGCCACCAGCAGAGATCTTCTAACAGATACGCAGTATTTT
V: TRBV15
J: TRBJ2-3
D: -
size: -

CDR3: CASSSTGPGTGEKLFF
DNA: TGTGCCAGCAGCTCTACGGGTCCGGGGACTGGGGAAAAACTGTTTTTT
V: TRBV7-2
J: TRBJ1-4
D: -
size: -

CDR3: CASSQEIGTGWVGYTF
DNA: TGCGCCAGCAGCCAAGAAATTGGGACAGGATGGGTTGGCTACACCTTC
V: TRBV4-1
J: TRBJ1-2
D: TRBD1
size: -

CDR3: CASSLAGGRTDTQYF
DNA: TGTGCCAGCAGCTTAGCGGGGGGCCGCACAGATACGCAGTATTTT
V: TRBV2
J: TRBJ2-3
D: TRBD2
size: -

CDR3: CAISPRQSSGANGLTF
DNA: TGTGCCATTTCCCCTCGACAGAGCTCTGGGGCCAACGGCCTGACTTTC
V: TRBV10-3
J: TRBJ2-6
D: -
size: few

CDR3: CASSEGLAESEQYF
DNA: TGCGCCAGCAGCGAAGGACTAGCGGAATCCGAGCAGTACTTC
V: TRBV10-1
J: TRBJ2-7
D: TRBD2
size: -

CDR3: CASSLVTGTDTQYF
DNA: TGTGCCAGCAGTTTAGTCACAGGGACAGATACGCAGTATTTT
V: TRBV6-5
J: TRBJ2-3
D: -
size: once

CDR3: CASSPWTSGGSSTGANVLTF
DNA: TGTGCCAGCAGTCCGTGGACTAGCGGGGGATCATCTACCGGGGCCAACGTCCTGACTTTC
V: TRBV28
J: TRBJ2-6
D: TRBD2
size: -

CDR3: CASSLSWRTSGGIGGETQYF
DNA: TGTGCCAGCAGTTTATCGTGGCGGACTAGCGGGGGGATAGGAGGAGAGACCCAGTACTTC
V: TRBV27
J: TRBJ2-5
D: TRBD2
size: few

CDR3: CASSSGTSGGSETQYF
DNA: TGCGCCAGCAGCTCCGGGACTAGCGGGGGATCGGAGACCCAGTACTTC
V: TRBV5-1
J: TRBJ2-5
D: TRBD2
size: -

CDR3: CASSLGRGVTEAFF
DNA: TGTGCCAGCAGCTTAGGCAGGGGGGTCACTGAAGCTTTCTTT
V: TRBV7-2
J: TRBJ1-1
D: TRBD1
size: -

CDR3: CASSHRGRNNEQFF
DNA: TGCGCCAGCAGCCACCGGGGGAGGAACAATGAGCAGTTCTTC
V: TRBV4-3
J: TRBJ2-1
D: -
size: -

CDR3: CASSPNRGAYEQYF
DNA: TGTGCCAGCAGCCCAAACAGGGGGGCGTACGAGCAGTACTTC
V: TRBV11-2
J: TRBJ2-7
D: TRBD1
size: -

CDR3: CASSRITGQPTGELFF
DNA: TGCGCCAGCAGCCGGATCACGGGACAGCCGACCGGGGAGCTGTTTTTT
V: TRBV5-1
J: TRBJ2-2
D: TRBD1
size: once

CDR3: CASSQEGAAKSEAFF
DNA: TGTGCCAGCAGCCAAGAGGGTGCGGCCAAATCTGAAGCTTTCTTT
V: TRBV4-2
J: TRBJ1-1
D: -
size: -

CDR3: CASSLGTGYGEQFF
DNA: TGTGCCAGCAGCTTAGGGACAGGGTACGGTGAGCAGTTCTTC
V: TRBV7-6
J: TRBJ2-1
D: TRBD1
size: -

CDR3: CASSLDRNTEAFF
DNA: TGTGCCAGCAGCTTGGACAGGAACACTGAAGCTTTCTTT
V: TRBV5-4
J: TRBJ1-1
D: -
size: few

CDR3: CASSLTGSRTEAFF
DNA: TGTGCCAGCAGTCTTACAGGGAGTCGTACTGAAGCTTTCTTT
V: TRBV2
J: TRBJ1-1
D: -
size: -

CDR3: CSSIMTSSSYNEQFF
DNA: TGTTCCAGCATCATGACTAGCTCCTCCTACAATGAGCAGTTCTTC
V: TRBV7-9
J: TRBJ2-1
D: TRBD2
size: -

CDR3: CASSRDRDHEQYF
DNA: TGTGCCAGTAGCCGAGACAGGGACCACGAGCAGTACTTC
V: TRBV19
J: TRBJ2-7
D: TRBD1
size: once

CDR3: CASSPLTSGGQLDTQYF
DNA: TGTGCCAGCAGCCCCCTGACTAGCGGGGGTCAATTGGATACGCAGTATTTT
V: TRBV7-2
J: TRBJ2-3
D: TRBD2
size: -

CDR3: CASSLGTGRQETQYF
DNA: TGTGCCAGCAGCTTAGGGACAGGCCGCCAAGAGACCCAGTACTTC
V: TRBV7-9
J: TRBJ2-5
D: TRBD1
size: -

CDR3: CAWTFSRVVNTEAFF
DNA: TGTGCCTGGACCTTTTCCCGGGTTGTGAACACTGAAGCTTTCTTT
V: TRBV30
J: TRBJ1-1
D: -
size: once

CDR3: CASSVEGRGWDEQYF
DNA: TGTGCCAGCAGCGTAGAGGGGAGGGGATGGGACGAGCAGTACTTC
V: TRBV9
J: TRBJ2-7
D: TRBD2
size: -

CDR3: CASSQGRGSTFSQYF
DNA: TGCGCCAGCAGCCAGGGGAGGGGCTCCACCTTCTCGCAGTACTTC
V: TRBV4-3
J: TRBJ2-5
D: TRBD2
size: -

CDR3: CASSTPGTAYGYTF
DNA: TGTGCCAGTAGTACGCCCGGGACAGCTTATGGCTACACCTTC
V: TRBV19
J: TRBJ1-2
D: TRBD1
size: -

CDR3: CASSVAGLPTYEQYF
DNA: TGTGCCAGCAGCGTAGCGGGACTTCCTACCTACGAGCAGTACTTC
V: TRBV7-2
J: TRBJ2-7
D: TRBD2
size: once

CDR3: CASSATGVGEQYF
DNA: TGTGCCAGCAGCGCGACAGGGGTAGGAGAGCAGTACTTC
V: TRBV9
J: TRBJ2-7
D: TRBD1
size: -